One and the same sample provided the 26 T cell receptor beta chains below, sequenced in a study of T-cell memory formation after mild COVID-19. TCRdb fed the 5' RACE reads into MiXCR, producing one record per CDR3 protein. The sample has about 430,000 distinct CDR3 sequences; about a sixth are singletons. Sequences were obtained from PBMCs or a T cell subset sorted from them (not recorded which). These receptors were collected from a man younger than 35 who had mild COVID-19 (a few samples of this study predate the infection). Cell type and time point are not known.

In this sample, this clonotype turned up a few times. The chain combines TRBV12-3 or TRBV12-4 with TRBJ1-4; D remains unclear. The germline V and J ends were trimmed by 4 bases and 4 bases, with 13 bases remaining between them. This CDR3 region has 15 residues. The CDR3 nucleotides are TGTGCCAGCAGTTCTCGGGCCGAGATTAATGAAAAACTGTTTTTT. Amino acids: CASSSRAEINEKLFF.

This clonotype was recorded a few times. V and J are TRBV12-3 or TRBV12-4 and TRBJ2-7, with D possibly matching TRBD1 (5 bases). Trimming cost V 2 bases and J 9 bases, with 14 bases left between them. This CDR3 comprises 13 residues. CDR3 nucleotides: TGTGCCAGCAGTTTATCAAAGGGGATAGGGCAGTACTTC. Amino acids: CASSLSKGIGQYF.

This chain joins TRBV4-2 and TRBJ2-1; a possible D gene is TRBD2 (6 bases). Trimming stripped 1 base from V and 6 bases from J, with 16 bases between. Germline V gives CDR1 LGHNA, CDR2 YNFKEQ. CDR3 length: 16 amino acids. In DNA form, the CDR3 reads TGTGCCAGCAGCCAAGTGGCAGCTAGCGTTGGCAATGAGCAGTTCTTC. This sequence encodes CASSQVAASVGNEQFF.

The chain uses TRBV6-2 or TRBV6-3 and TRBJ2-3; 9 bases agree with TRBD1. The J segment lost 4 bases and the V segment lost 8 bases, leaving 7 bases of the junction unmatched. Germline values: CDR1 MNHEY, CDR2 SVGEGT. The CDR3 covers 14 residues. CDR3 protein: CASRQDRGSDTQYF. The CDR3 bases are TGTGCCAGCCGACAAGACAGGGGGTCAGATACGCAGTATTTT.

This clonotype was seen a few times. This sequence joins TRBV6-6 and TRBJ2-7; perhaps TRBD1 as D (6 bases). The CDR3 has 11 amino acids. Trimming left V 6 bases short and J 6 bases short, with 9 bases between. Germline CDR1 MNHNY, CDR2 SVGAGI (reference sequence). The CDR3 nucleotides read TGTGCCAGCAGATCGGACAGCGAGCAGTACTTC. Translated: CASRSDSEQYF.

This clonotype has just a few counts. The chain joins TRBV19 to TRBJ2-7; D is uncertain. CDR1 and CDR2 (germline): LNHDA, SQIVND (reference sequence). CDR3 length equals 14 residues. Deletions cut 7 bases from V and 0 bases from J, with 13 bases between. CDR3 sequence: CASKDPAASYEQYF. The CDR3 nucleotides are TGTGCCAGTAAAGATCCTGCGGCCTCCTACGAGCAGTACTTC.

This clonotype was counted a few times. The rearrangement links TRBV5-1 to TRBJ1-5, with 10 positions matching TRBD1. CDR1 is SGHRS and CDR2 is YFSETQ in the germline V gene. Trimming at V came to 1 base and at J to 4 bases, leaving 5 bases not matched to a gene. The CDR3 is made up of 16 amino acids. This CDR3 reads CASSLNPGQGNQPQHF. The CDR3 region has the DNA TGCGCCAGCAGCTTGAATCCGGGACAGGGGAATCAGCCCCAGCATTTT.

This chain's CDR3 is CASSPWAYRGTDTQYF. The CDR3 region has the DNA TGTGCCAGCAGCCCATGGGCCTATAGGGGCACAGATACGCAGTATTTT. The chain recombines TRBV21-1 with TRBJ2-3; the D segment call TRBD2 is taken from the table without a DNA check. TRBV21-1 is given as a pseudogene. CDR3 length: 16 amino acids.

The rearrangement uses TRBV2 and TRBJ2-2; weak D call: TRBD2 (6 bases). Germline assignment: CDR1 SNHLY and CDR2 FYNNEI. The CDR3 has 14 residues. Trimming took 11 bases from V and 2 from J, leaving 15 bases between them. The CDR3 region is CAVRGLLNTGELFF. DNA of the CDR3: TGTGCCGTTAGGGGACTTCTAAACACCGGGGAGCTGTTTTTT.

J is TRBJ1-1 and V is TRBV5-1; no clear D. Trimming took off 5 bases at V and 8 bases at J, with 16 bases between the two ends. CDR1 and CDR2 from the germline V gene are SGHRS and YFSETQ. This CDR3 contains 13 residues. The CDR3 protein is CASSPSSFEEAFF. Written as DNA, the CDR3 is TGCGCCAGCAGTCCGTCGAGCTTCGAAGAAGCTTTCTTT. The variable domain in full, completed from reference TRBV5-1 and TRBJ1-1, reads KAGVTQTPRYLIKTRGQQVTLSCSPISGHRSVSWYQQTPGQGLQFLFEYFSETQRNKGNFPGRFSGRQFSNSRSEMNVSTLELGDSALYLCASSPSSFEEAFFGQGTRLTVV.

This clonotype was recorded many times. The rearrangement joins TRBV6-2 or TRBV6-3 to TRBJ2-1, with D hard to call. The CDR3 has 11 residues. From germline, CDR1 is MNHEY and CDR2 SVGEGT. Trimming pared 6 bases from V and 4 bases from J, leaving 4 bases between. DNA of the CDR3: TGTGCCAGCAGCGTATACAATGAGCAGTTCTTC. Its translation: CASSVYNEQFF.

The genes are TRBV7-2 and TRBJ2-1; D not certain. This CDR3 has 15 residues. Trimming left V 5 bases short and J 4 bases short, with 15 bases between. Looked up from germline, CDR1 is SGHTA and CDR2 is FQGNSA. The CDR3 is CASSLRPQIYNEQFF. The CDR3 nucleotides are TGTGCCAGCAGCCTACGCCCACAAATATACAATGAGCAGTTCTTC. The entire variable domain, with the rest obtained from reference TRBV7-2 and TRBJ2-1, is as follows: GAGVSQSPSNKVTEKGKDVELRCDPISGHTALYWYRQSLGQGLEFLIYFQGNSAPDKSGLPSDRFSAERTGGSVSTLTIQRTQQEDSAVYLCASSLRPQIYNEQFFGPGTRLTVL.

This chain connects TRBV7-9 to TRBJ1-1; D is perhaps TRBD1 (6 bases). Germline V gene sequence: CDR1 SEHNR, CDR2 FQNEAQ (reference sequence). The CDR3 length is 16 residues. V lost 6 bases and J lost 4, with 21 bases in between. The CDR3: CASRARVGAGSTEAFF. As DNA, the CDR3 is TGTGCCAGCAGGGCCAGGGTGGGGGCGGGGTCCACTGAAGCTTTCTTT.

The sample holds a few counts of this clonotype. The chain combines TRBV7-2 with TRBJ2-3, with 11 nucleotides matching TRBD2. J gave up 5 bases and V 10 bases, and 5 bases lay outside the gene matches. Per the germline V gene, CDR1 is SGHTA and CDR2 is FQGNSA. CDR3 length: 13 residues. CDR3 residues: CATLAGGGDTQYF. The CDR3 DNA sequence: TGTGCCACCCTAGCGGGGGGAGGAGATACGCAGTATTTT.

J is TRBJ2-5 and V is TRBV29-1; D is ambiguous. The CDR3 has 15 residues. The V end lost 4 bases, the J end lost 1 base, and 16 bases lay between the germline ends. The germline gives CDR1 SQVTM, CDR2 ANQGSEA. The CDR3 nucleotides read TGCAGCGTTGGGCGGCAGGATAGCACCCAAGAGACCCAGTACTTC. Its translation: CSVGRQDSTQETQYF.

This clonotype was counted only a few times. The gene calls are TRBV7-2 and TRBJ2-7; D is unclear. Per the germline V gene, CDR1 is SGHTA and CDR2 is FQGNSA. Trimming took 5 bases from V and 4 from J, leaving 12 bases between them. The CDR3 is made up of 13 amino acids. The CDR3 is CASSPSVGYEQYF. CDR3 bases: TGTGCCAGCAGCCCCTCGGTCGGGTACGAGCAGTACTTC. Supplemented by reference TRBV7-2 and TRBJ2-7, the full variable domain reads GAGVSQSPSNKVTEKGKDVELRCDPISGHTALYWYRQSLGQGLEFLIYFQGNSAPDKSGLPSDRFSAERTGGSVSTLTIQRTQQEDSAVYLCASSPSVGYEQYFGPGTRLTVT.

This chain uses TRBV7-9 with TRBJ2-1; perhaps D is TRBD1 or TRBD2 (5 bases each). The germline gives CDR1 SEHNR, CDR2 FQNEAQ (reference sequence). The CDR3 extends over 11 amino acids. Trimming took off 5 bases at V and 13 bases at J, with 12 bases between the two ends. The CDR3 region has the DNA TGTGCCAGCAGCCCGGGGCTAGCCCAGTTCTTC. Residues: CASSPGLAQFF.

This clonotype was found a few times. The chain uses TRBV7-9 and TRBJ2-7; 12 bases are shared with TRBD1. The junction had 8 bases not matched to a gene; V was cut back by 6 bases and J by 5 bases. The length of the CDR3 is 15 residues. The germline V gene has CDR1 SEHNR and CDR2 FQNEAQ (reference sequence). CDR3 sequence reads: CASRSPGQGAHEQYF. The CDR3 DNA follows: TGTGCCAGCAGATCCCCGGGACAGGGGGCCCACGAGCAGTACTTC.

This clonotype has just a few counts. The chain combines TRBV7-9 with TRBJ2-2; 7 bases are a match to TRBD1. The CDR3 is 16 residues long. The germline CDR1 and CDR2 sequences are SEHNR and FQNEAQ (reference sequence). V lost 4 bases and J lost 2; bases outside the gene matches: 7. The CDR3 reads CASSWRRDRNTGELFF. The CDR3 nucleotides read TGTGCCAGCAGCTGGCGACGGGACAGAAACACCGGGGAGCTGTTTTTT. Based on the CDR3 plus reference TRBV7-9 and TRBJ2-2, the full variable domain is DTGVSQNPRHKITKRGQNVTFRCDPISEHNRLYWYRQTLGQGPEFLTYFQNEAQLEKSRLLSDRFSAERPKGSFSTLEIQRTEQGDSAMYLCASSWRRDRNTGELFFGEGSRLTVL.

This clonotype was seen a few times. CDR3 residues: CASSRTSSNTEAFF. The CDR3 DNA reads as TGTGCCAGCAGTCGGACATCTTCGAACACTGAAGCTTTCTTT. This chain joins TRBV6-5 and TRBJ1-1, with D maybe TRBD1 (5 bases). The CDR3 has 14 amino acids. Germline V gene sequence: CDR1 MNHEY, CDR2 SVGAGI. V was cut by 5 bases and J by 1 base, with 11 bases left in between.

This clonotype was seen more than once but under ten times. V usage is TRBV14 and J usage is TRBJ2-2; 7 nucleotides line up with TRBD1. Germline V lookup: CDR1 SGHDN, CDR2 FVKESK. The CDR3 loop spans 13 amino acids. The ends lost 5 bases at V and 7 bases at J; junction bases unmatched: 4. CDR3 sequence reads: CASSRGPGGELFF. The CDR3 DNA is TGTGCCAGCAGCAGGGGGCCAGGCGGGGAGCTGTTTTTT.

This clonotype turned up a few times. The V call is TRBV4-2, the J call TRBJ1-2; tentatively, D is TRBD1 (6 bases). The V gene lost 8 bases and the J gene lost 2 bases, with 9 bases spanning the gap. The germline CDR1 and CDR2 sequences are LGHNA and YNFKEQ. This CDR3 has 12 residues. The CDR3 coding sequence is TGTGCCAGCTTTGACAGGAACTATGGCTACACCTTC. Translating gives CASFDRNYGYTF.

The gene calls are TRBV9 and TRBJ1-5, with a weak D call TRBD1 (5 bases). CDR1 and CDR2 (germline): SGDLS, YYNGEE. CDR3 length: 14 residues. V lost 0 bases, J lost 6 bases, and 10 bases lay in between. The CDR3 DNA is TGTGCCAGCAGCGTAGAGTGGGGGACTCAGCCCCAGCATTTT. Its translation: CASSVEWGTQPQHF.

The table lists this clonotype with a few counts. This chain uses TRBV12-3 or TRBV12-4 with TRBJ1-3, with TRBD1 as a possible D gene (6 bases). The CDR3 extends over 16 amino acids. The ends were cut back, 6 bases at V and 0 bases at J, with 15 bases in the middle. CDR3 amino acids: CASRSYRVGSGNTIYF. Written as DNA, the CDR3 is TGTGCCAGCAGATCATACAGGGTTGGCTCTGGAAACACCATATATTTT.

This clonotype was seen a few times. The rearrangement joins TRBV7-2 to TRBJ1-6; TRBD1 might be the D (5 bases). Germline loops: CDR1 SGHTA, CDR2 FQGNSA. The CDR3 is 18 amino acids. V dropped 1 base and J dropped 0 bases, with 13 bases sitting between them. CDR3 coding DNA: TGTGCCAGCAGCTTAGTAACAGGAGCAAGCTCCTATAATTCACCCCTCCACTTT. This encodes CASSLVTGASSYNSPLHF.

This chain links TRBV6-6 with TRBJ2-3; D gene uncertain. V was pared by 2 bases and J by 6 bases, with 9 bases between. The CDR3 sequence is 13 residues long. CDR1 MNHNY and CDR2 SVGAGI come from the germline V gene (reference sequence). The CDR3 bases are TGTGCCAGCAGTTACACCAGGTGGGATACGCAGTATTTT. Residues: CASSYTRWDTQYF.